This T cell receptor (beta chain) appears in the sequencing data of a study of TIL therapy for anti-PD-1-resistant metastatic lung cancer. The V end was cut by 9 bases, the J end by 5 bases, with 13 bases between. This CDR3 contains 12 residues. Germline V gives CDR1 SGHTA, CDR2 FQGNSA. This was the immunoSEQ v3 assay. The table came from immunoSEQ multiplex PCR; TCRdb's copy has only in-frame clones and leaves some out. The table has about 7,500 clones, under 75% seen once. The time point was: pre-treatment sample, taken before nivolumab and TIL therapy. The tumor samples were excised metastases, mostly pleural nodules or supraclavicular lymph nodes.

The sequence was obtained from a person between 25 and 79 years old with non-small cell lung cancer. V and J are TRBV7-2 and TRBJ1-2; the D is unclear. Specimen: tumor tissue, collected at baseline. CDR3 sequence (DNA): TGTGCCAGTCGAAACGACCCTTATGGCTACACCTTC. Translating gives CASRNDPYGYTF.